These T cell receptor beta chains were read from a single sample in a study of vaccination and CD4 T cells after COVID-19. TCRdb recomputed calls from the PCR reads with MiXCR, one row per CDR3 protein. Of some 12,000 distinct CDR3 sequences listed, roughly 45% are singletons. Which antigens these TCRs recognize remains unknown. What was sequenced was CD4+ T cells from blood, cultured in vitro. These receptors all stem from a human donor who had recovered from COVID-19. CDR3s include the opening cysteine and the closing phenylalanine or tryptophan. The D gene is left open where the match is weak. Clone size appears in some rows only: once, few, many, or a class for an expanded clone.

J gene,D gene,clone size,V gene,CDR3 protein,CDR3 DNA
TRBJ2-7,NA,NA,TRBV20-1,CSASRSSYEQYF,TGCAGTGCTAGCAGGTCCTCCTACGAGCAGTACTTC
TRBJ2-5,NA,NA,TRBV5-1,CASSLSGIPQETQYF,TGCGCCAGCAGCTTGAGTGGCATCCCCCAAGAGACCCAGTACTTC
TRBJ2-1,NA,NA,TRBV10-3,CAISEISSDEQFF,TGTGCCATCAGTGAGATAAGTTCCGATGAGCAGTTCTTC
TRBJ1-4,NA,few,TRBV6-5,CASSYGGLTGATNEKLFF,TGTGCCAGCAGTTACGGAGGGTTGACGGGTGCAACTAATGAAAAACTGTTTTTT
TRBJ1-2,NA,NA,TRBV30,CAWRRTGYGYTF,TGTGCCTGGAGAAGGACCGGCTATGGCTACACCTTC
TRBJ2-1,NA,few,TRBV7-2,CASSLVKGAQFF,TGTGCCAGCAGCTTAGTTAAAGGAGCCCAGTTCTTC
TRBJ2-2,TRBD2,NA,TRBV6-4,CASRKYSGVTNTGELFF,TGTGCCAGCAGAAAATATAGCGGGGTCACGAACACCGGGGAGCTGTTTTTT
TRBJ2-7,TRBD2,NA,TRBV19,CASSTQGLAGPEQYF,TGTGCCAGTAGTACCCAAGGACTAGCGGGGCCTGAGCAGTACTTC
TRBJ1-1,TRBD1,NA,TRBV12-3/TRBV12-4,CASSLRTGANTEAFF,TGTGCCAGCAGTTTACGGACAGGGGCGAACACTGAAGCTTTCTTT
TRBJ2-7,TRBD2,NA,TRBV6-1,CASRAGAGGEQYF,TGTGCCAGCAGAGCGGGGGCCGGGGGGGAGCAGTACTTC
TRBJ1-2,NA,few,TRBV4-1,CASSSPGVSYGYTF,TGCGCCAGCAGCTCACCAGGGGTATCCTATGGCTACACCTTC
TRBJ1-5,TRBD1,NA,TRBV2,CASSEGAGQENQPQHF,TGTGCCAGCAGTGAAGGAGCGGGACAGGAAAATCAGCCCCAGCATTTT